The rows below give T cell receptor beta chains drawn from one sample of a study of blood T cell repertoires in COVID-19. TCRdb's copy holds only in-frame clones and misses some; the assay was immunoSEQ multiplex PCR. Of about 150,000 clones in the sample, 85% to 95% are singletons; the top ten hold 0.53%. The specimen sequenced was peripheral blood. The receptors come from a man aged 50 to 59 with acute or convalescent COVID-19. Both conserved end residues are part of each CDR3. D genes are given only for firm matches. Part of the rows lack a size; the others show once, few, many or a class for expanded clones.

clone size: -; J gene: TRBJ1-6; D gene: -; V gene: TRBV28; CDR3 protein: CASRPPRDNSPLHF; CDR3 DNA: TGTGCCAGCAGACCCCCTCGGGATAATTCACCCCTCCACTTT
clone size: -; J gene: TRBJ2-2; D gene: -; V gene: TRBV9; CDR3 protein: CASSVGIEDPGNTGELFF; CDR3 DNA: TGTGCCAGCAGCGTAGGTATCGAAGACCCGGGAAACACCGGGGAGCTGTTTTTT
clone size: -; J gene: TRBJ2-1; D gene: TRBD2; V gene: TRBV13; CDR3 protein: CASNTWGASGRAVNNEQFF; CDR3 DNA: TGTGCCAGCAACACATGGGGGGCTAGCGGGAGGGCCGTTAACAATGAGCAGTTCTTC
clone size: -; J gene: TRBJ2-3; D gene: -; V gene: TRBV29-1; CDR3 protein: CSAEPGLITDTQYF; CDR3 DNA: TGCAGCGCGGAACCGGGACTTATCACAGATACGCAGTATTTT
clone size: -; J gene: TRBJ1-6; D gene: -; V gene: TRBV19; CDR3 protein: CASSDRQDNSPLHF; CDR3 DNA: TGTGCCAGTAGTGATCGACAAGATAATTCACCCCTCCACTTT
clone size: -; J gene: TRBJ1-3; D gene: TRBD1; V gene: TRBV6-5; CDR3 protein: CASSRTGNGNTIYF; CDR3 DNA: TGTGCCAGCAGCAGGACAGGGAATGGAAACACCATATATTTT
clone size: -; J gene: TRBJ1-5; D gene: -; V gene: TRBV19; CDR3 protein: CASLGGLGQPQHF; CDR3 DNA: TGTGCCAGTCTGGGGGGACTAGGCCAGCCCCAGCATTTT
clone size: -; J gene: TRBJ2-4; D gene: -; V gene: TRBV6-2/TRBV6-3; CDR3 protein: CASSFSTPGGIQYF; CDR3 DNA: TGTGCCAGCAGTTTTTCTACCCCCGGAGGCATTCAGTACTTC
clone size: -; J gene: TRBJ1-2; D gene: TRBD1; V gene: TRBV10-3; CDR3 protein: CAISEGTGDGYTF; CDR3 DNA: TGTGCCATCAGTGAGGGGACAGGGGATGGCTACACCTTC
clone size: -; J gene: TRBJ2-1; D gene: -; V gene: TRBV4-1; CDR3 protein: CASSLRGGNEQFF; CDR3 DNA: TGCGCCAGCAGCCTGCGTGGTGGCAATGAGCAGTTCTTC
clone size: -; J gene: TRBJ1-1; D gene: -; V gene: TRBV6-1; CDR3 protein: CASSDDTTGRNTEAFF; CDR3 DNA: TGTGCCAGCAGTGACGATACGACAGGAAGGAACACTGAAGCTTTCTTT
clone size: -; J gene: TRBJ1-2; D gene: -; V gene: TRBV27; CDR3 protein: CASSEGTGRGSNYGYTF; CDR3 DNA: TGTGCCAGCAGTGAGGGCACAGGGCGAGGTTCGAACTATGGCTACACCTTC
clone size: -; J gene: TRBJ1-3; D gene: -; V gene: TRBV28; CDR3 protein: CASSGSATGNTIYF; CDR3 DNA: TGTGCCAGCAGCGGGTCAGCTACTGGAAACACCATATATTTT
clone size: -; J gene: TRBJ2-7; D gene: TRBD1; V gene: TRBV7-9; CDR3 protein: CASSARTGVPYEQYF; CDR3 DNA: TGTGCCAGCAGCGCGAGGACAGGGGTCCCCTACGAGCAGTACTTC
clone size: -; J gene: TRBJ1-5; D gene: -; V gene: TRBV3-1/TRBV3-2; CDR3 protein: CASSQDGGRAAQPQHF; CDR3 DNA: TGTGCCAGCAGCCAAGATGGAGGACGGGCGGCTCAGCCCCAGCATTTT
clone size: -; J gene: TRBJ1-2; D gene: TRBD1; V gene: TRBV6-5; CDR3 protein: CASRGQGVGGYTF; CDR3 DNA: TGTGCCAGCAGGGGACAGGGGGTCGGAGGCTACACCTTC
clone size: -; J gene: TRBJ2-7; D gene: TRBD1; V gene: TRBV5-4; CDR3 protein: CASSLAPGTEIYEQYF; CDR3 DNA: TGTGCCAGCAGCTTGGCCCCCGGGACAGAGATCTACGAGCAGTACTTC
clone size: few; J gene: TRBJ1-5; D gene: TRBD1; V gene: TRBV11-2; CDR3 protein: CASSAGQGGNQPQHF; CDR3 DNA: TGTGCCAGCAGCGCGGGACAGGGAGGCAATCAGCCCCAGCATTTT
clone size: -; J gene: TRBJ2-2; D gene: -; V gene: TRBV30; CDR3 protein: CATDGTSSNGELFF; CDR3 DNA: TGTGCCACCGACGGGACAAGTTCTAACGGGGAGCTGTTTTTT